This T cell receptor (beta chain) came from a study of response to subunit inactivated influenza vaccine. This clonotype was picked up a small number of times. Each CDR3 protein gets one entry after TCRdb re-called the RT-PCR reads with MiXCR. This table holds around 490,000 distinct CDR3 sequences, 6.5% to 8% found once. The starting material was PBMCs from blood, obtained around 25 months after vaccination. This TCR was recovered from a man aged 45-69 years who received an inactivated influenza vaccine.

The CDR3 is CATQKAQKAGELFF. In nucleotides, the CDR3 is TGTGCCACTCAAAAGGCACAGAAGGCCGGGGAGCTGTTTTTT. The genes are TRBV6-1 and TRBJ2-2; unclear D gene. The CDR3 is made up of 14 amino acids. CDR1 and CDR2 from the germline V gene are MNHNS and SASEGT. Trimming cost V 10 bases and J 6 bases, with 18 bases left between them.